Each of the 21 T cell receptor beta chains below was sequenced from the same sample in a study of blood T cell repertoires in COVID-19. The assay was immunoSEQ multiplex PCR, and TCRdb's table has in-frame clones only and misses some. Altogether 150,000 to 200,000 clones are present, more than 75% being singletons, with the ten largest covering 18%. Sequences were obtained from peripheral blood. These receptors were collected from a man aged 55 to 70 with active or convalescent COVID-19.

In DNA, the CDR3 is TGTGCCACCAGTGACACCGGACTAGGTCGTGGCGATGAGCAGTTCTTC. Amino acid sequence: CATSDTGLGRGDEQFF. The V call is TRBV24-1, the J call TRBJ2-1; TRBD2 matches at 7 bases. In germline, CDR1 is KGHDR, CDR2 SFDVKD. J lost 8 bases, V lost 4 bases, and 13 bases had no gene match. This CDR3 is built from 16 residues.

V and J are TRBV5-1 and TRBJ2-7, with 8 nucleotides matching TRBD2. Germline lookup yields CDR1 SGHRS and CDR2 YFSETQ. This CDR3 has 14 amino acids. The ends lost 4 bases at V and 3 bases at J; junction bases unmatched: 6. The CDR3 coding sequence is TGCGCCAGCAGCATAACTAGCGGTCGCTACGAGCAGTACTTC. It specifies CASSITSGRYEQYF. The full variable domain, with the rest looked up from reference TRBV5-1 and TRBJ2-7, is KAGVTQTPRYLIKTRGQQVTLSCSPISGHRSVSWYQQTPGQGLQFLFEYFSETQRNKGNFPGRFSGRQFSNSRSEMNVSTLELGDSALYLCASSITSGRYEQYFGPGTRLTVT.

This rearrangement joins TRBV6-1 to TRBJ1-1, with 10 bases matching TRBD1. Germline CDR1 is MNHNS and CDR2 is SASEGT. Unmatched junction bases numbered 8, after V lost 1 base and J lost 0 bases. The CDR3 consists of 18 residues. CDR3 DNA: TGTGCCAGCAGTGAAGTAGCCGGACAGGGGGTAATGAACACTGAAGCTTTCTTT. This codes for CASSEVAGQGVMNTEAFF.

The rearrangement joins TRBV4-1 to TRBJ1-5; TRBD1 agrees at 9 bases. V lost 3 bases to trimming and J lost 4 bases; unmatched junction nucleotides: 4. Germline V gene lookup returns CDR1 MGHRA and CDR2 YSYEKL. This CDR3 region has 15 residues. The CDR3 nucleotides read TGCGCCAGCAGCCAGGGGACAGGGAGGAATCAGCCCCAGCATTTT. Protein: CASSQGTGRNQPQHF.

The V and J genes are TRBV2 and TRBJ2-1; a possible D gene is TRBD2 (7 bases). There are 14 residues in the CDR3. Trimming left V 7 bases short and J 7 bases short, with 17 bases between. Germline V gene lookup returns CDR1 SNHLY and CDR2 FYNNEI. CDR3 DNA: TGTGCCAGCAATCTCGGGGGGCCGTGGAATGAGCAGTTCTTC. This sequence encodes CASNLGGPWNEQFF.

The chain combines TRBV6-6 with TRBJ1-5, with D perhaps matching TRBD1 (5 bases). The V gene's germline CDR1 is MNHNY and CDR2 SVGAGI (reference sequence). This CDR3 region has 17 residues. V was pared by 5 bases and J by 3 bases, with 20 bases between. CDR3 in amino acids: CASSRSPTGASNQPQHF. The CDR3 nucleotides read TGTGCCAGCAGTCGCTCCCCAACAGGAGCCTCCAATCAGCCCCAGCATTTT.

Only a few counts were recorded for this clone. The gene calls are TRBV27 and TRBJ2-7, with TRBD1 matching 11 bases. The CDR3 runs 16 residues. V gave up 4 bases and J gave up 6 bases; unmatched junction bases: 11. Germline CDR1 is MNHEY and CDR2 is SMNVEV (reference sequence). The chain's CDR3 is CASSSLTGTGGGEQYF. As DNA, the CDR3 is TGTGCCAGCAGTTCGCTAACCGGGACAGGGGGAGGCGAGCAGTACTTC.

This clone showed up just a few times. Other DNA sequences of this sample code for an identical CDR3. The rearrangement joins TRBV11-3 to TRBJ1-1; a possible D gene is TRBD1 (6 bases). Trimming shortened V by 5 bases and J by 6 bases, and 10 bases separated the two germline ends. The CDR3 is 12 amino acids. Germline V gene lookup returns CDR1 SGHNT and CDR2 YENEEA. The chain's CDR3 is CASSEQGSEAFF. CDR3 bases: TGTGCCAGCAGCGAACAGGGTTCTGAAGCTTTCTTT.

The chain combines TRBV5-1 with TRBJ1-6, with TRBD1 matching 11 bases. V trimming: 4 bases; J trimming: 8 bases; junction bases outside the gene matches: 5. The CDR3 is made up of 15 amino acids. The V gene's germline CDR1 is SGHRS and CDR2 YFSETQ. CDR3 bases: TGCGCCAGCAGCCCGCCGGGACAGGGGGATTCACCCCTCCACTTT. Translating gives CASSPPGQGDSPLHF.

The chain employs TRBV5-1 and TRBJ2-1, with 12 bases identical to TRBD1. Germline-derived CDR1 and CDR2 are SGHRS and YFSETQ. The CDR3 is 14 amino acids. V was pared by 4 bases and J by 8 bases, with 4 bases of the junction left unmatched. The CDR3 here is CASSLGQGAYEQFF. The CDR3 DNA reads TGCGCCAGCAGCCTGGGACAGGGGGCGTATGAGCAGTTCTTC.

This clone has only one observation. The rearrangement joins TRBV6-5 to TRBJ1-2; 7 nucleotides line up with TRBD1. CDR1 and CDR2 (germline): MNHEY, SVGAGI. CDR3 length equals 14 residues. With 6 bases clipped from V and 1 base from J, the junction kept 5 bases outside the gene matches. CDR3 protein: CASSRDRFNYGYTF. Written as DNA, the CDR3 is TGTGCCAGCAGCCGGGACAGATTTAACTATGGCTACACCTTC.

The chain carries TRBV5-1 and TRBJ2-7; 9 nucleotides line up with TRBD1. From germline, CDR1 is SGHRS and CDR2 YFSETQ. The trim removed 4 bases at V and 2 bases at J, leaving 4 bases unmatched. The CDR3 spans 14 residues. CDR3 loop: CASSPRQGAYEQYF. Here the CDR3 DNA reads TGCGCCAGCAGCCCCCGACAGGGGGCCTACGAGCAGTACTTC. Supplemented by reference TRBV5-1 and TRBJ2-7, the full variable domain reads KAGVTQTPRYLIKTRGQQVTLSCSPISGHRSVSWYQQTPGQGLQFLFEYFSETQRNKGNFPGRFSGRQFSNSRSEMNVSTLELGDSALYLCASSPRQGAYEQYFGPGTRLTVT.

This chain joins TRBV28 and TRBJ1-4, with 8 bases matching TRBD1. The germline gives CDR1 MDHEN, CDR2 SYDVKM. V shed 4 bases and J 4 bases; nucleotides not matched to a gene: 5. The CDR3 runs 15 residues. The DNA for the CDR3 is TGTGCCAGCAGTTCCCAGGGGGCTGGTAATGAAAAACTGTTTTTT. Protein product: CASSSQGAGNEKLFF.

CDR3 nucleotides: TGTGCCAGCAGGCCACAGGGTATCGTGAACACCATATATTTT. It codes for CASRPQGIVNTIYF. The rearrangement links TRBV6-5 to TRBJ1-3, with a tentative D call TRBD1 (6 bases). Germline V gene sequence: CDR1 MNHEY, CDR2 SVGAGI. Trimming took off 6 bases at V and 7 bases at J, with 16 bases between the two ends. The CDR3 totals 14 residues.

The chain couples TRBV10-3 to TRBJ1-2; 12 nucleotides line up with TRBD1. The CDR3 has 13 amino acids. Per the germline V gene, CDR1 is ENHRY and CDR2 is SYGVKD. J was trimmed by 8 bases and V by 11 bases; bases with no gene match: 9. Here the CDR3 DNA reads TGTGCCTCCCGGGACAGGGGGCAGGCGGGCTACACCTTC. It translates to CASRDRGQAGYTF.

The chain joins TRBV25-1 to TRBJ2-2; 10 bases align to TRBD2. The CDR3 extends over 14 amino acids. J gave up 6 bases and V 5 bases, and 3 bases lay outside the gene matches. Germline CDR1 is MGHDK and CDR2 is SYGVNS. The CDR3 DNA reads as TGTGCCAGCAGTATAGCGGGGGGTCCCGGGGAGCTGTTTTTT. This translates into CASSIAGGPGELFF.

This rearrangement joins TRBV3-1 (or the pseudogene TRBV3-2) to TRBJ2-7; possible D gene TRBD1, 9 bases. The V end lost 8 bases, the J end lost 5 bases, and 28 bases lay between the germline ends. The CDR3 is made up of 17 amino acids. Germline lookup yields CDR1 LGHDT and CDR2 YNNKEL (reference sequence). This CDR3 is CASRGGATGTGFHEQYF. CDR3 coding DNA: TGTGCCAGCCGGGGGGGGGCAACCGGGACAGGGTTTCACGAGCAGTACTTC.

This clone has just one count. The chain carries TRBV2 and TRBJ2-7; 10 bases agree with TRBD1. V lost 6 bases, J lost 2 bases, and 7 bases stayed unmatched. The length of the CDR3 is 15 residues. The germline CDR1 and CDR2 sequences are SNHLY and FYNNEI. The CDR3 bases are TGTGCCAGCAGCATAGGACAGGGGGTTCCCTACGAGCAGTACTTC. Translation gives CASSIGQGVPYEQYF.

The genes are TRBV2 and TRBJ2-1, with 9 bases matching TRBD1. The CDR3 totals 14 residues. Germline V gives CDR1 SNHLY, CDR2 FYNNEI. Trimming cost V 7 bases and J 4 bases; bases outside gene matches: 5. CDR3: CASKQGAMYNEQFF. The CDR3 bases are TGTGCCAGCAAACAGGGGGCTATGTACAATGAGCAGTTCTTC.

The J gene is TRBJ2-7, the V gene TRBV6-1; 8 bases are shared with TRBD1. Germline trimming cut 2 bases from V and 2 bases from J; bases unmatched to any gene: 2. This CDR3 spans 14 amino acids. Germline assignment: CDR1 MNHNS and CDR2 SASEGT. The CDR3 DNA sequence: TGTGCCAGCAGTGAAAACAGGGGGGCCTACGAGCAGTACTTC. It specifies CASSENRGAYEQYF.

The chain links TRBV18 to TRBJ1-5; no definite D call. The CDR3 length is 15 residues. The germline V and J ends were trimmed by 5 bases and 0 bases, with 11 bases remaining between them. Germline V lookup: CDR1 KGHSH, CDR2 LQKENI. The DNA of the CDR3 is TGTGCCAGCTCAACACAGCAAAATAGCAATCAGCCCCAGCATTTT. It codes for CASSTQQNSNQPQHF.